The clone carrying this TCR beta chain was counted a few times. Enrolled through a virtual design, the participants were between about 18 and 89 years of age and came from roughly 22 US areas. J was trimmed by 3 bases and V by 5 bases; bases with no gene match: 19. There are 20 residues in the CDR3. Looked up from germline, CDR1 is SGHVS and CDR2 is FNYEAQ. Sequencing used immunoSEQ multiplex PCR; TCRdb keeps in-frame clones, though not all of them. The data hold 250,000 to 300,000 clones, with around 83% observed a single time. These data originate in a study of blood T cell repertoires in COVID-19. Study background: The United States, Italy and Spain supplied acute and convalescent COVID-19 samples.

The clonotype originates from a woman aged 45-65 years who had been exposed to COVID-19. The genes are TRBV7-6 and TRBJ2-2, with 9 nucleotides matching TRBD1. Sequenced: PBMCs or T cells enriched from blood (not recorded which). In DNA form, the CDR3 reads TGTGCCAGCAGCCCGAGTCCGGGACAGGGACTCAACTTTTACACCGGGGAGCTGTTTTTT. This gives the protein CASSPSPGQGLNFYTGELFF.